Each of the 7 T cell receptor beta chains below was sequenced from the same sample in a study of neoadjuvant nivolumab and ipilimumab in lung cancer. The method was immunoSEQ multiplex PCR; TCRdb's version includes in-frame clones alone and lacks a portion of them. The sample shows about 27,000 clones, 60% to 85% of them seen only once. The starting material was tumor tissue, obtained after neoadjuvant nivolumab, alone or with ipilimumab, at or shortly before surgery. The receptors were gathered from an adult with non-small cell lung cancer.

The V and J genes are TRBV30 and TRBJ2-4, with 9 bases lining up with TRBD2. The germline CDR1 and CDR2 sequences are GTSNPN and SVGIG (reference sequence). Losses at the gene ends were 8 bases for V and 1 base for J; bases not matched to a gene: 12. The CDR3 spans 16 residues. The CDR3 loop reads CALAGGGAKAKNIQYF. The CDR3 DNA sequence: TGTGCCCTGGCGGGCGGGGGGGCCAAGGCCAAAAACATTCAGTACTTC.

This chain joins TRBV10-2 and TRBJ2-5; unclear D gene. The CDR3 contains 13 residues. Germline V lookup: CDR1 WSHSY, CDR2 SAAADI. Deletions cut 4 bases from V and 1 base from J, with 7 bases between. The CDR3 region is CASSVGLQETQYF. The CDR3 DNA reads TGCGCCAGCAGTGTCGGTCTCCAAGAGACCCAGTACTTC.

J is TRBJ1-1 and V is TRBV2; no definite D call. V lost 5 bases and J 6 bases, leaving 16 bases between the germline ends. Germline-derived CDR1 and CDR2 are SNHLY and FYNNEI. The CDR3 runs to 14 residues. This chain's CDR3 is CASSPRRPGAEAFF. The CDR3 bases are TGTGCCAGCAGTCCGCGGAGGCCGGGAGCTGAAGCTTTCTTT.

CDR3: CASSLWDTNEQFF. DNA for the CDR3: TGTGCCAGCAGCTTATGGGACACAAATGAGCAGTTCTTC. The J gene is TRBJ2-1, the V gene TRBV5-4; a weak D match, TRBD1 (6 bases). The CDR3 contains 13 residues. V lost 2 bases and J lost 7, with 10 bases in between. The germline V gene has CDR1 SGHNT and CDR2 YYREEE (reference sequence).

This chain links TRBV5-1 with TRBJ2-1; 10 nucleotides agree with TRBD1. This CDR3 region has 14 residues. The V gene end was trimmed by 7 bases and the J gene end by 2 bases; junction bases not matched to a gene: 3. Germline CDR1 SGHRS, CDR2 YFSETQ. The CDR3 coding sequence is TGCGCCAGCGGACAGGGGGGGACCTACAATGAGCAGTTCTTC. Amino acid sequence: CASGQGGTYNEQFF.

The chain carries TRBV9 and TRBJ2-3; D is perhaps TRBD1 (5 bases). Looked up from germline, CDR1 is SGDLS and CDR2 is YYNGEE. The V and J ends lost 0 bases and 0 bases respectively, with 11 bases between them. The CDR3 extends over 16 amino acids. DNA of the CDR3: TGTGCCAGCAGCGTAGGAACAGGCTCTAGCACAGATACGCAGTATTTT. Encoded protein: CASSVGTGSSTDTQYF.

CDR3 coding DNA: TGTGCCAGCACTAGGGACAGGACTGGTGAAGCTTTCTTT. Amino acid sequence: CASTRDRTGEAFF. This chain connects TRBV2 to TRBJ1-1, with TRBD1 matching over 8 bases. Germline V CDR1 and CDR2: SNHLY, FYNNEI. This CDR3 has 13 amino acids. Trimming at V came to 7 bases and at J to 7 bases, leaving 8 bases not matched to a gene.